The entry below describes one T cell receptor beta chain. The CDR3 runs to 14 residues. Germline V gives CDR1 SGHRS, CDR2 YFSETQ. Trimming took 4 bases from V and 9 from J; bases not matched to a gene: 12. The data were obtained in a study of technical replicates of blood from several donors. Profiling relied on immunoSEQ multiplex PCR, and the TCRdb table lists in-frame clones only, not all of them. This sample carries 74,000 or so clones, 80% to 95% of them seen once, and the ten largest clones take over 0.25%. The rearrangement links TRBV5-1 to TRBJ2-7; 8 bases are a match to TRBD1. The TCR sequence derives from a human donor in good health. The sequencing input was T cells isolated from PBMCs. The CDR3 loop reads CASSPPGQVVGQYF. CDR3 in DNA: TGCGCCAGCAGCCCGCCGGGACAGGTGGTTGGGCAGTACTTC.